This T cell receptor beta chain comes out of a study of CD8 T cells in ankylosing spondylitis (dated by TCRdb to 2017 to 2019). For context, the study as a whole: The study set out to find disease-linked TCR variants by profiling T cell receptor beta repertoires in ankylosing spondylitis patients and healthy donors. The whole study cohort included 95 to 130 healthy donors and 20 to 30 ankylosing spondylitis patients. Peripheral blood was sampled, and synovial fluid was also collected from ankylosing spondylitis patients. Results the study describes overall, beyond this receptor: Blood from ankylosing spondylitis patients appeared to be characterized by a TCR beta motif composed of about 8 highly homologous amino acid variants. Some TCR beta motif variants had previously been reported in synovial fluid and blood of reactive arthritis patients, which suggested common disease-initiation mechanisms. The disease-linked clones were reported as significantly enriched in matched synovial fluid samples from ankylosing spondylitis patients. In peripheral blood, the disease-linked clones were found at relatively low frequencies and had a CD8+ phenotype.

This clonotype was counted only a few times. The antigen it recognizes is unknown. There are no base qualities to consult, and no much larger clone falls within one base. Sequencing was performed on an Illumina HiSeq 2500. Quantitative 5'-RACE with molecular barcodes was the method used to prepare the TCR beta libraries. Processing in the source paper ran as follows. To identify disease-linked TCR variants, a new computational method was used, one built on a probabilistic model of VDJ rearrangement. TCRdb's own reprocessing of the public reads used fastp at Q25 and MiXCR and kept productive beta chains. Entries are consolidated by CDR3 protein sequence, retaining the most common genes and DNA. TCRdb's processing, not the study's, gives the V and J calls here. Across this sample there are roughly 700,000 distinct CDR3 sequences, with 15% to 20% seen only once. Of the sample, under 20% is held by the ten largest clones.

The CDR3 sequence holds 15 residues, the cysteine and phenylalanine included. Here the CDR3 DNA is all that survives: 45 bases in frame from base 1. The germline V gene yields SGHRS for CDR1 and YFSETQ for CDR2. V and J are trimmed by 4 bases and 7 bases, and the gene matches miss 8 bases of the junction. The V and J segments used are TRBV5-1 and TRBJ2-1; TRBD2 matches 10 bases in the middle. Sequencing was carried out using blood, either unsorted or a sorted T cell fraction (not recorded which). The sequence was collected from a male donor with ankylosing spondylitis. In nucleotide form, the sequence is TGCGCCAGCAGCGGGATAGCGGGGGGTAAGAATGAGCAGTTCTTC. The encoded protein is CASSGIAGGKNEQFF.